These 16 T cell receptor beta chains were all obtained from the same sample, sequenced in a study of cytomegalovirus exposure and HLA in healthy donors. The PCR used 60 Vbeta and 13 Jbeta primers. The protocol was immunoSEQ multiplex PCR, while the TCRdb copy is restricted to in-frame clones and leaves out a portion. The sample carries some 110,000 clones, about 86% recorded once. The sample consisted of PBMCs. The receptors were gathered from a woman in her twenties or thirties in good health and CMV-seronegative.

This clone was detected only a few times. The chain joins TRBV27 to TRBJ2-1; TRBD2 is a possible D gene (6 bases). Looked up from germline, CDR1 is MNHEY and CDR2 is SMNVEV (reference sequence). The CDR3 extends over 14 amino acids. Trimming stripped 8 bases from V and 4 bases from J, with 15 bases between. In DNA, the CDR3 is TGTGCCAGCCGCGTTGGCGGGAAATACAATGAGCAGTTCTTC. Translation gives CASRVGGKYNEQFF.

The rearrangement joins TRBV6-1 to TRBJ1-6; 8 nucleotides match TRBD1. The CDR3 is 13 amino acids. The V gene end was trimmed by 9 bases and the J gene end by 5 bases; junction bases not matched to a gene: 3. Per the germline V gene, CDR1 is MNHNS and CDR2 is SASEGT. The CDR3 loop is CASETGDNSPLHF. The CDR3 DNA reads TGTGCCAGTGAGACAGGGGATAATTCACCCCTCCACTTT.

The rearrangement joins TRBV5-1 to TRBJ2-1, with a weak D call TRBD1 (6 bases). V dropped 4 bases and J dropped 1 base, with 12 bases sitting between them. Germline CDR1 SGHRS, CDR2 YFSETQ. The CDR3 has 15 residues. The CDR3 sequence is CASSPDRRSYNEQFF. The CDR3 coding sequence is TGCGCCAGCAGCCCCGACAGGCGTTCCTACAATGAGCAGTTCTTC.

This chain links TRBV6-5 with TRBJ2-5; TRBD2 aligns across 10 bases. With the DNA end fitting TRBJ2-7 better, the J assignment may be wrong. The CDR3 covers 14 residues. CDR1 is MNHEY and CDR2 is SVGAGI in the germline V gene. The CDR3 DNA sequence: TGTGCCAGCAGTTTGCGGACTAGCGGCTACGAGCAGTACTTC. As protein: CASSLRTSGYEQYF.

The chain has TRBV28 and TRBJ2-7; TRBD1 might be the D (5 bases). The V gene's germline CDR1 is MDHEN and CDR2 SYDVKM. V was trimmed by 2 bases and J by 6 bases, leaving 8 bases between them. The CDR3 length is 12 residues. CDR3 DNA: TGTGCCAGCAGTTTAAGGACAACCGAGCAGTACTTC. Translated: CASSLRTTEQYF.

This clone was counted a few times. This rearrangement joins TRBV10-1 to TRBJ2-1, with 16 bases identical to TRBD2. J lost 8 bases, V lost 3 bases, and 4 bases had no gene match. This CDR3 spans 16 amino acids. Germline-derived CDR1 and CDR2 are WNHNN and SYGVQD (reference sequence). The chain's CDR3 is CASSDGTSGRADEQFF. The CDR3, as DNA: TGCGCCAGCAGTGATGGGACTAGCGGGAGGGCCGATGAGCAGTTCTTC.

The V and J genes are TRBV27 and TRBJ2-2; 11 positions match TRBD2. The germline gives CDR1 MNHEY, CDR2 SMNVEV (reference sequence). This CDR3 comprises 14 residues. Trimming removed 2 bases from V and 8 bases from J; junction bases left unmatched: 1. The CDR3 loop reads CASSLTSGRGELFF. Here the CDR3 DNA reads TGTGCCAGCAGTTTAACTAGCGGGAGAGGGGAGCTGTTTTTT.

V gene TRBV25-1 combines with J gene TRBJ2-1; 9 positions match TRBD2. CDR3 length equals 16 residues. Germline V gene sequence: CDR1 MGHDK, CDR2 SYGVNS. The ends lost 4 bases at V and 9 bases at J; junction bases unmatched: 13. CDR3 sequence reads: CASSAKLAGDYVEQFF. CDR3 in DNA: TGTGCCAGCAGTGCTAAACTAGCGGGTGATTATGTTGAGCAGTTCTTC. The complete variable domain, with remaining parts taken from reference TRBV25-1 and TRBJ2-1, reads EADIYQTPRYLVIGTGKKITLECSQTMGHDKMYWYQQDPGMELHLIHYSYGVNSTEKGDLSSESTVSRIRTEHFPLTLESARPSHTSQYLCASSAKLAGDYVEQFFGPGTRLTVL.

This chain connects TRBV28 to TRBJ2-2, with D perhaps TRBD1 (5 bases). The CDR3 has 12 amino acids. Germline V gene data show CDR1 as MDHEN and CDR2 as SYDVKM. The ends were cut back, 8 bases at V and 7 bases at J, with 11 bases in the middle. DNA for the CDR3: TGTGCCAGCGGGGCCGATCACGGGGAGCTGTTTTTT. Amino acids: CASGADHGELFF.

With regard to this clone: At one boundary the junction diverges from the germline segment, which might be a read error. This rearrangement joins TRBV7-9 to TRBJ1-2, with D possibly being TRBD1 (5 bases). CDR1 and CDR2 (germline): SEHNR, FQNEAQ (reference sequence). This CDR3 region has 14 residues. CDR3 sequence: CSSTSRGGNYGYTF. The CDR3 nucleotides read TGTTCCAGCACCAGCCGCGGGGGGAACTATGGCTACACCTTC.

CDR3 protein: CASSLVRQGAYGYTF. CDR3 nucleotides: TGTGCCAGCAGCTTAGTTCGACAGGGGGCCTATGGCTACACCTTC. The chain employs TRBV7-9 and TRBJ1-2; 10 bases agree with TRBD1. V was clipped by 1 base and J by 4 bases; unmatched bases: 3. CDR3 length equals 15 residues. The germline gives CDR1 SEHNR, CDR2 FQNEAQ (reference sequence). Based on the CDR3 plus reference TRBV7-9 and TRBJ1-2, the full variable domain is DTGVSQNPRHKITKRGQNVTFRCDPISEHNRLYWYRQTLGQGPEFLTYFQNEAQLEKSRLLSDRFSAERPKGSFSTLEIQRTEQGDSAMYLCASSLVRQGAYGYTFGSGTRLTVV.

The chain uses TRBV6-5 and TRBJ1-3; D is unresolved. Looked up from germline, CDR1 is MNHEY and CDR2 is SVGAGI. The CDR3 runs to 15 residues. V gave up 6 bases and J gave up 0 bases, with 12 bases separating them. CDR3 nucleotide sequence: TGTGCCAGCAGCCCACAGCGGTTCTCTGGAAACACCATATATTTT. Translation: CASSPQRFSGNTIYF.

The CDR3 DNA reads as TGTGCCAGCAGCCAAACTAGCGGGAGGGCCTTATACAATGAGCAGTTCTTC. Translated, it gives CASSQTSGRALYNEQFF. The rearrangement links TRBV13 to TRBJ2-1; 13 positions agree with TRBD2. The CDR3 runs to 17 residues. V gave up 5 bases and J gave up 4 bases; unmatched junction bases: 8. Germline V gives CDR1 PRHDT, CDR2 FYEKMQ (reference sequence). The whole variable domain, remainder taken from reference TRBV13 and TRBJ2-1, is AAGVIQSPRHLIKEKRETATLKCYPIPRHDTVYWYQQGPGQDPQFLISFYEKMQSDKGSIPDRFSAQQFSDYHSELNMSSLELGDSALYFCASSQTSGRALYNEQFFGPGTRLTVL.

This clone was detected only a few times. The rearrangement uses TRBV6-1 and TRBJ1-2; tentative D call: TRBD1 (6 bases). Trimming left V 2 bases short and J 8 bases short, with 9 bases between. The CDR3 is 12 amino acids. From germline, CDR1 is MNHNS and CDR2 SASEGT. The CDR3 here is CASSEQRGGYTF. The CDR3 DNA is TGTGCCAGCAGTGAACAGAGGGGGGGCTACACCTTC.

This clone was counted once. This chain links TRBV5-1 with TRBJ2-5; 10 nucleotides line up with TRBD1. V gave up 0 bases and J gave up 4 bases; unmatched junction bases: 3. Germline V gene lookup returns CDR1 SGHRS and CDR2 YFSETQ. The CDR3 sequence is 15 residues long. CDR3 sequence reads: CASSLGTGGGETQYF. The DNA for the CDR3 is TGCGCCAGCAGCTTGGGGACAGGGGGAGGAGAGACCCAGTACTTC.

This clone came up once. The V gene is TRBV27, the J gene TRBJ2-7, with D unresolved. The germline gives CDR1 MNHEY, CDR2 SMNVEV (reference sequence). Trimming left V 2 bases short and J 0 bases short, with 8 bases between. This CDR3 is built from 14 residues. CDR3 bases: TGTGCCAGCAGTTTAAGTGCCGGCTCCTACGAGCAGTACTTC. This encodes CASSLSAGSYEQYF.